Below, 30 T cell receptor beta chains from the same sample are listed, as sequenced in a study of T cells after yellow fever vaccination. TCRdb processed the 5' RACE reads anew with MiXCR; each CDR3 protein has one entry. Here the sample spans around 600,000 distinct CDR3 sequences, more than 9% being singletons. The starting material was PBMCs, obtained on the day of the yellow fever booster vaccination. Receptor source: a man in his thirties or forties who received the YFV17D yellow fever vaccine.

J is TRBJ2-6 and V is TRBV6-2 or TRBV6-3; TRBD2 matches at 13 bases. This CDR3 region has 19 residues. The junction had 10 bases not matched to a gene; V was cut back by 5 bases and J by 3 bases. Germline V CDR1 and CDR2: MNHEY, SVGEGT. Here the CDR3 DNA reads TGTGCCAGCAGTCGACCAGGACTAGCGGGAGCGTTTGGGGCCAACGTCCTGACTTTC. Translation: CASSRPGLAGAFGANVLTF.

The gene calls are TRBV10-2 and TRBJ2-1; D ambiguous. V was trimmed by 2 bases and J by 6 bases, leaving 8 bases between them. From germline, CDR1 is WSHSY and CDR2 SAAADI. The CDR3 sequence is 13 residues long. The CDR3 nucleotides read TGCGCCAGCAGTGAGATGGGATCCAATGAGCAGTTCTTC. Protein: CASSEMGSNEQFF.

The V call is TRBV28, the J call TRBJ2-3; 8 bases are a match to TRBD2. Unmatched junction bases numbered 8, after V lost 6 bases and J lost 6 bases. Germline V gene lookup returns CDR1 MDHEN and CDR2 SYDVKM. The CDR3 extends over 14 amino acids. As DNA, the CDR3 is TGTGCCAGCAGGCCCGGCGGGAGGTCGGATACGCAGTATTTT. Translated: CASRPGGRSDTQYF.

This clonotype was observed at least ten times. This sequence joins TRBV5-1 and TRBJ1-2; D gene unclear. The CDR3 contains 13 residues. Germline V gene sequence: CDR1 SGHRS, CDR2 YFSETQ. Trimming stripped 5 bases from V and 2 bases from J, with 10 bases between. CDR3 amino acids: CASRLLQNYGYTF. DNA for the CDR3: TGCGCCAGCAGATTGTTACAGAACTATGGCTACACCTTC.

A few counts support this clonotype. The CDR3 DNA follows: TGTGCCAGCAGTTACTCGAACCGAAACACTGAAGCTTTCTTT. The encoded protein is CASSYSNRNTEAFF. This chain links TRBV6-5 with TRBJ1-1; D is unclear. CDR3 length equals 14 residues. The germline V gene encodes CDR1 MNHEY and CDR2 SVGAGI. Trimming cost V 0 bases and J 2 bases, with 7 bases left between them.

This clonotype has just a few counts. The chain uses TRBV5-1 and TRBJ2-1; 11 nucleotides agree with TRBD2. This CDR3 contains 16 residues. Germline loops: CDR1 SGHRS, CDR2 YFSETQ. The V gene end was trimmed by 4 bases and the J gene end by 7 bases; junction bases not matched to a gene: 10. DNA for the CDR3: TGCGCCAGCAGCGACCTAACTAGCGGGAGCTGGAATGAGCAGTTCTTC. Protein product: CASSDLTSGSWNEQFF.

The chain couples TRBV19 to TRBJ2-7; D ambiguous. Trimming removed 6 bases from V and 0 bases from J, with 15 bases in between. From germline, CDR1 is LNHDA and CDR2 SQIVND (reference sequence). This CDR3 spans 15 amino acids. The CDR3: CASRPTSESSYEQYF. The CDR3 DNA reads as TGTGCCAGTAGACCTACCTCGGAGAGCTCCTACGAGCAGTACTTC.

This chain joins TRBV6-1 and TRBJ1-6; 8 bases fit TRBD1. The CDR3 has 16 amino acids. V lost 6 bases to trimming and J lost 7 bases; unmatched junction nucleotides: 11. Looked up from germline, CDR1 is MNHNS and CDR2 is SASEGT. The CDR3 DNA reads as TGTGCCAGCAGGGACAGGGCCCTGAGGTGGAATTCACCCCTCCACTTT. Protein: CASRDRALRWNSPLHF.

This clonotype came up a few times. V usage is TRBV5-1 and J usage is TRBJ2-7; perhaps TRBD2 as D (6 bases). V gave up 0 bases and J gave up 6 bases, with 16 bases separating them. The germline V gene encodes CDR1 SGHRS and CDR2 YFSETQ. This CDR3 is built from 15 residues. Here the CDR3 DNA reads TGCGCCAGCAGCTTGGCCCCCGGGAGCCTCCTCGAGCAGTACTTC. Translated: CASSLAPGSLLEQYF. Drawing the rest from reference TRBV5-1 and TRBJ2-7, the complete variable domain is KAGVTQTPRYLIKTRGQQVTLSCSPISGHRSVSWYQQTPGQGLQFLFEYFSETQRNKGNFPGRFSGRQFSNSRSEMNVSTLELGDSALYLCASSLAPGSLLEQYFGPGTRLTVT.

This clonotype has at least ten counts. This chain joins TRBV7-9 and TRBJ2-7; the match to TRBD2 covers 10 bases. CDR1 and CDR2 (germline): SEHNR, FQNEAQ (reference sequence). With V trimmed by 3 bases and J by 6 bases, 8 bases remained unmatched. There are 15 residues in the CDR3. CDR3 coding DNA: TGTGCCAGCAGCTTTGCTAGCGGGAGATTCATCGAGCAGTACTTC. This gives the protein CASSFASGRFIEQYF.

V usage is TRBV11-2 and J usage is TRBJ2-7, with 16 bases that match TRBD2. Germline V gene data show CDR1 as SGHAT and CDR2 as FQNNGV. V lost 2 bases, J lost 5 bases, and 15 bases stayed unmatched. The CDR3 length is 20 residues. CDR3 protein: CASSLRKGTGTSGRAHEQYF. In DNA form, the CDR3 reads TGTGCCAGCAGCTTAAGGAAAGGGACCGGGACTAGCGGGAGGGCCCACGAGCAGTACTTC.

This clonotype was seen a few times. The chain recombines TRBV2 with TRBJ2-1; tentatively, D is TRBD1 (6 bases). Germline V gene sequence: CDR1 SNHLY, CDR2 FYNNEI. Trimming stripped 3 bases from V and 9 bases from J, with 9 bases between. This CDR3 spans 12 amino acids. CDR3 loop: CASSEGAGEQFF. The CDR3 nucleotides are TGTGCCAGCAGTGAGGGGGCCGGTGAGCAGTTCTTC.

There are a few counts of this clonotype. J is TRBJ1-3 and V is TRBV14; TRBD1 is a possible D gene (5 bases). V lost 4 bases and J 8 bases, leaving 12 bases between the germline ends. Germline loops: CDR1 SGHDN, CDR2 FVKESK. The CDR3 spans 13 residues. CDR3: CASSPWLGDTIYF. CDR3 nucleotide sequence: TGTGCCAGCAGCCCCTGGTTGGGGGACACCATATATTTT.

This clonotype was seen many times. V gene TRBV20-1 combines with J gene TRBJ2-3, with D possibly matching TRBD1 (10 bases). This CDR3 has 17 amino acids. Germline V gene lookup returns CDR1 DFQATT and CDR2 SNEGSKA (reference sequence). The CDR3 sequence is CSTGTGDLAGPTDTQYF. CDR3 nucleotides: TGCAGCACCGGGACAGGGGACCTAGCGGGGCCAACAGATACGCAGTATTTT.

The chain links TRBV6-5 to TRBJ2-3; the D is unclear. The ends were cut back, 2 bases at V and 0 bases at J, with 9 bases in the middle. There are 15 residues in the CDR3. The germline gives CDR1 MNHEY, CDR2 SVGAGI. CDR3 loop: CASSYRSASTDTQYF. The CDR3 coding sequence is TGTGCCAGCAGTTACCGGTCCGCTAGCACAGATACGCAGTATTTT.

The V and J genes are TRBV7-3 and TRBJ2-3; 12 bases fit TRBD2. This CDR3 is 15 amino acids long. In germline, CDR1 is SGHTA, CDR2 FQGTGA. The ends lost 5 bases at V and 5 bases at J; junction bases unmatched: 5. The chain's CDR3 is CASSPGTSGQDTQYF. The CDR3 nucleotides read TGTGCCAGCAGCCCGGGGACTAGCGGGCAAGATACGCAGTATTTT.

CDR3 sequence: CSATEAYNEQFF. The CDR3 DNA sequence: TGCAGTGCTACAGAAGCCTACAATGAGCAGTTCTTC. This chain joins TRBV20-1 and TRBJ2-1; D remains unclear. Per the germline V gene, CDR1 is DFQATT and CDR2 is SNEGSKA (reference sequence). Trimming shortened V by 4 bases and J by 2 bases, and 6 bases separated the two germline ends. CDR3 size: 12 residues.

The sample holds many counts of this clonotype. This chain links TRBV7-2 with TRBJ1-1; D uncertain. The CDR3 is made up of 14 amino acids. Trimming removed 3 bases from V and 6 bases from J, with 14 bases in between. Germline V CDR1 and CDR2: SGHTA, FQGNSA. The CDR3 nucleotides are TGTGCCAGCAGCTTCGGCCCGGTAGTGGCTGAAGCTTTCTTT. This sequence encodes CASSFGPVVAEAFF.

There are a few counts of this clonotype. This chain uses TRBV5-5 with TRBJ2-7; 7 bases fit TRBD1. Germline V gene sequence: CDR1 SGHKS, CDR2 YYEKEE (reference sequence). The V segment lost 5 bases and the J segment 3 bases; nucleotides outside the gene matches: 8. The CDR3 contains 14 residues. The CDR3 region has the DNA TGTGCCAGCAGGGGACAGAACCACTTCTACGAGCAGTACTTC. Its translation: CASRGQNHFYEQYF.

The gene calls are TRBV29-1 and TRBJ1-1; D may be TRBD1 (6 bases). The V gene's germline CDR1 is SQVTM and CDR2 ANQGSEA. Trimming removed 7 bases at V and 4 bases at J, with 22 bases between. The CDR3 is 15 residues long. CDR3 protein: CSAGDSGGRSTEAFF. DNA of the CDR3: TGCAGCGCGGGGGATAGTGGGGGGCGTAGCACTGAAGCTTTCTTT.

The gene calls are TRBV4-3 and TRBJ2-3, with TRBD2 identical over 7 bases. The CDR3 runs to 14 residues. The germline CDR1 and CDR2 sequences are LGHNA and YSLEER. J lost 2 bases, V lost 4 bases, and 3 bases had no gene match. CDR3 sequence: CASSRGGTTDTQYF. The DNA of the CDR3 is TGCGCCAGCAGCCGCGGGGGAACCACAGATACGCAGTATTTT.

The gene calls are TRBV7-6 and TRBJ2-6; 7 bases agree with TRBD2. The ends lost 5 bases at V and 2 bases at J; junction bases unmatched: 6. CDR1 and CDR2 from the germline V gene are SGHVS and FNYEAQ. The CDR3 length is 16 residues. CDR3 residues: CASSTLSGAGANVLTF. CDR3 DNA sequence: TGTGCCAGCAGCACCCTAAGCGGGGCTGGGGCCAACGTCCTGACTTTC.

The rearrangement links TRBV25-1 to TRBJ2-5; no clear D. Germline V CDR1 and CDR2: MGHDK, SYGVNS. The V and J ends lost 3 bases and 10 bases respectively, with 12 bases between them. The CDR3 has 12 amino acids. CDR3 DNA sequence: TGTGCCAGCAGTGATACCGAGGTCGTCCAGTACTTC. Translating gives CASSDTEVVQYF.

This clonotype has only a few counts. V is TRBV18 and J is TRBJ2-2; TRBD2 agrees at 12 bases. The germline gives CDR1 KGHSH, CDR2 LQKENI. The V segment lost 1 base and the J segment 2 bases; nucleotides outside the gene matches: 2. This CDR3 region has 17 residues. The CDR3 here is CASSPQTSGSNTGELFF. CDR3 coding DNA: TGTGCCAGCTCACCACAGACTAGCGGGAGTAACACCGGGGAGCTGTTTTTT.

This clonotype was detected only a few times. This chain joins TRBV10-3 and TRBJ2-3, with 7 bases that match TRBD2. The trim removed 11 bases at V and 0 bases at J, leaving 11 bases unmatched. The germline gives CDR1 ENHRY, CDR2 SYGVKD. The CDR3 has 15 residues. The CDR3: CAACRGDYSTDTQYF. CDR3 bases: TGTGCCGCCTGCCGGGGGGACTATAGCACAGATACGCAGTATTTT.

Only a few counts were recorded for this clonotype. The chain has TRBV20-1 and TRBJ2-1; 11 bases match TRBD2. Trimming took 7 bases from V and 5 from J; bases not matched to a gene: 4. The CDR3 sequence is 13 residues long. CDR1 is DFQATT, CDR2 SNEGSKA, per germline (reference sequence). The CDR3 sequence: CSGLAGGHNEQFF. The CDR3 DNA sequence: TGCAGTGGCTTAGCGGGAGGGCACAATGAGCAGTTCTTC.

CDR3 sequence (DNA): TGCAGTGCTAGAGACGCCTTGACGAGCACAGATACGCAGTATTTT. It is translated as CSARDALTSTDTQYF. The chain is built from TRBV20-1 and TRBJ2-3; D is unresolved. V lost 0 bases to trimming and J lost 0 bases, with 10 bases between them. The CDR3 spans 15 residues. Per the germline V gene, CDR1 is DFQATT and CDR2 is SNEGSKA (reference sequence).

This chain links TRBV14 with TRBJ2-7, with 9 bases fitting TRBD2. The junction had 11 bases not matched to a gene; V was cut back by 1 base and J by 7 bases. The germline V gene encodes CDR1 SGHDN and CDR2 FVKESK. The CDR3 runs to 16 residues. This CDR3 is CASSQVYLAGHKEQYF. As DNA, the CDR3 is TGTGCCAGCAGCCAAGTGTACCTAGCGGGACACAAAGAGCAGTACTTC.

For the CDR3, the DNA is TGTGCCAGCAGCCGAGGGACTAGCGGACCCAATGAGCAGTTCTTC. Translated, it gives CASSRGTSGPNEQFF. The rearrangement uses TRBV14 and TRBJ2-1, with 11 bases fitting TRBD2. The V gene end was trimmed by 4 bases and the J gene end by 6 bases; junction bases not matched to a gene: 5. Germline V lookup: CDR1 SGHDN, CDR2 FVKESK. The CDR3 covers 15 residues.

This clonotype was seen a handful of times. The gene calls are TRBV19 and TRBJ1-5; D uncertain. With 3 bases removed from V and 5 bases from J, the gap between germline ends came to 5 bases. The CDR3 spans 12 residues. CDR1 and CDR2 from the germline V gene are LNHDA and SQIVND (reference sequence). In DNA form, the CDR3 reads TGTGCCAGTAGTATTAGAGATCAGCCCCAGCATTTT. Translation: CASSIRDQPQHF.